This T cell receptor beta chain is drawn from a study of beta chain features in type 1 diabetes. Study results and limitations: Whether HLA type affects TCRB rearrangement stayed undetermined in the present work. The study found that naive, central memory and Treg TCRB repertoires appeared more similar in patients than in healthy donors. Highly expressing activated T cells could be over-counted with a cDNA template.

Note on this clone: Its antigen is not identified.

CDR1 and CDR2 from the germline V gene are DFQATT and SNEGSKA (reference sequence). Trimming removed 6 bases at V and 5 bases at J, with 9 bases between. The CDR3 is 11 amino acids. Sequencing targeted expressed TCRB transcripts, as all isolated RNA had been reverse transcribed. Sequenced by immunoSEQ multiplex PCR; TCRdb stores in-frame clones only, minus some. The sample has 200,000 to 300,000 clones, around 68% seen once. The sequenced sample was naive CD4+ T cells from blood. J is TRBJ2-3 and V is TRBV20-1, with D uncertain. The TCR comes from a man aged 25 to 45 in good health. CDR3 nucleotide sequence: TGCAGTGCCAGACGGGTAGATACGCAGTATTTT. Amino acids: CSARRVDTQYF.